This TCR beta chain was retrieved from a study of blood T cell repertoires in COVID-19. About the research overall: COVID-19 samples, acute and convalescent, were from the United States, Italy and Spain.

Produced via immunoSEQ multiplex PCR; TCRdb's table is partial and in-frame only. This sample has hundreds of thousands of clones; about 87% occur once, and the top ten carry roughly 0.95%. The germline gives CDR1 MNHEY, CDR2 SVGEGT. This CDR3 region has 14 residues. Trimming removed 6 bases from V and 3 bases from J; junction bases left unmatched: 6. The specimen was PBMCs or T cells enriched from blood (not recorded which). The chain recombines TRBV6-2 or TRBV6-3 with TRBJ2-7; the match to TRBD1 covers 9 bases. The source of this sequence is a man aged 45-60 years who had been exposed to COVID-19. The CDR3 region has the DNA TGTGCCAGCAGCCCTGGGACAGGGAGCTACGAGCAGTACTTC. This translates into CASSPGTGSYEQYF.